Listed here are 20 T cell receptor beta chains from one sample, sequenced in a study of blood T cell repertoires in COVID-19. TCRdb's table, derived via immunoSEQ multiplex PCR, lists solely in-frame clones and lacks some. Among about 200,000 clones listed, 80% to 95% were seen once. Source material: peripheral blood. These receptor sequences come from a man in his 60s with COVID-19, enrolled during active disease.

The gene calls are TRBV7-9 and TRBJ2-7; 12 bases line up with TRBD1. The ends lost 5 bases at V and 4 bases at J; junction bases unmatched: 9. CDR1 is SEHNR and CDR2 is FQNEAQ in the germline V gene (reference sequence). The CDR3 totals 16 residues. CDR3 DNA: TGTGCCAGCAGCCTCATGGGGGGACAGGGGGCTTACGAGCAGTACTTC. Amino acid sequence: CASSLMGGQGAYEQYF.

The V and J genes are TRBV5-1 and TRBJ2-3, with 15 bases lining up with TRBD2. The length of the CDR3 is 17 residues. Per germline, CDR1 SGHRS and CDR2 YFSETQ. Trimming cost V 4 bases and J 4 bases; bases outside gene matches: 7. The DNA of the CDR3 is TGCGCCAGCAGCACCGGACTAGCGGGGGGGCGGGCAGATACGCAGTATTTT. This sequence encodes CASSTGLAGGRADTQYF.

Here the CDR3 reads CASSRPADRDEYGYTF. The DNA for the CDR3 is TGTGCCAGCAGTCGCCCCGCGGACAGGGATGAGTATGGCTACACCTTC. The chain carries TRBV6-2 or TRBV6-3 and TRBJ1-2; 8 bases match TRBD1. Trimming removed 5 bases from V and 5 bases from J; junction bases left unmatched: 13. The germline V gene encodes CDR1 MNHEY and CDR2 SVGEGT. The CDR3 spans 16 residues.

On this clone itself: Other DNA sequences in this specimen translate into the identical CDR3. The chain links TRBV9 to TRBJ2-1, with TRBD1 matching 9 bases. V shed 0 bases, J shed 4 bases, and the junction held 2 bases outside the gene matches. The CDR3 sequence is 15 residues long. The germline CDR1 and CDR2 sequences are SGDLS and YYNGEE. Written as DNA, the CDR3 is TGTGCCAGCAGCGTAGGACAGGGGGGTTACAATGAGCAGTTCTTC. Its translation: CASSVGQGGYNEQFF.

V is TRBV20-1 and J is TRBJ2-7; TRBD2 matches 8 bases. Germline lookup yields CDR1 DFQATT and CDR2 SNEGSKA (reference sequence). CDR3 length: 11 residues. Trimming cost V 7 bases and J 10 bases; bases outside gene matches: 9. CDR3 residues: CSVGSGTRQYF. As DNA, the CDR3 is TGCAGTGTCGGTAGCGGGACGCGTCAGTACTTC.

The rearrangement links TRBV4-1 to TRBJ1-5, with 8 bases lining up with TRBD1. Trimming at V came to 3 bases and at J to 6 bases, leaving 10 bases not matched to a gene. The CDR3 length is 16 residues. Per germline, CDR1 MGHRA and CDR2 YSYEKL. The CDR3, as DNA: TGCGCCAGCAGCCATGAAGAGACAGGGGTTGTTCAGCCCCAGCATTTT. Translation gives CASSHEETGVVQPQHF.

The rearrangement uses TRBV18 and TRBJ1-5, with 8 positions matching TRBD1. Germline V gene lookup returns CDR1 KGHSH and CDR2 LQKENI. The ends lost 8 bases at V and 3 bases at J; junction bases unmatched: 9. The CDR3 consists of 15 residues. For the CDR3, the DNA is TGTGCCAGCGGCACCGGGACAGGCCTCAATCAGCCCCAGCATTTT. It encodes CASGTGTGLNQPQHF.

V is TRBV5-1 and J is TRBJ1-2, with TRBD1 matching over 9 bases. The germline CDR1 and CDR2 sequences are SGHRS and YFSETQ. The CDR3 consists of 14 residues. After removal of 4 bases from V and 8 bases from J, the junction contained 9 bases not matched to a gene. The CDR3 DNA reads TGCGCCAGCAGCCTTGGAGACAGGGGGGAAGGCTACACCTTC. Translated: CASSLGDRGEGYTF.

The rearrangement joins TRBV14 to TRBJ2-2; possible D gene TRBD1, 6 bases. The ends were cut back, 6 bases at V and 0 bases at J, with 11 bases in the middle. Germline V gives CDR1 SGHDN, CDR2 FVKESK. CDR3 length: 15 amino acids. The CDR3: CASRTGQSNTGELFF. The CDR3 DNA sequence: TGTGCCAGCAGAACGGGACAATCGAACACCGGGGAGCTGTTTTTT.

The rearrangement joins TRBV5-1 to TRBJ2-7; D is ambiguous. Trimming left V 0 bases short and J 0 bases short, with 16 bases between. This CDR3 is 17 amino acids long. Germline CDR1 and CDR2: SGHRS and YFSETQ. The CDR3 is CASSLGVAALSSYEQYF. In nucleotides, the CDR3 is TGCGCCAGCAGCTTGGGTGTGGCGGCGTTGAGCTCCTACGAGCAGTACTTC.

The gene calls are TRBV28 and TRBJ2-3, with D hard to call. V shed 2 bases and J shed 0 bases, with 3 bases lying between them. Germline CDR1 MDHEN, CDR2 SYDVKM. This CDR3 comprises 13 residues. CDR3 protein: CASSLPSTDTQYF. In DNA form, the CDR3 reads TGTGCCAGCAGTTTACCTAGCACAGATACGCAGTATTTT. The full variable domain, with the rest looked up from reference TRBV28 and TRBJ2-3, is DVKVTQSSRYLVKRTGEKVFLECVQDMDHENMFWYRQDPGLGLRLIYFSYDVKMKEKGDIPEGYSVSREKKERFSLILESASTNQTSMYLCASSLPSTDTQYFGPGTRLTVL.

The chain links TRBV9 to TRBJ1-3, with a weak D call TRBD1 (6 bases). Looked up from germline, CDR1 is SGDLS and CDR2 is YYNGEE. There are 15 residues in the CDR3. With 0 bases removed from V and 2 bases from J, the gap between germline ends came to 9 bases. This CDR3 reads CASSVGPGAGNTIYF. The CDR3 DNA is TGTGCCAGCAGCGTAGGCCCAGGGGCTGGAAACACCATATATTTT.

The chain is built from TRBV6-5 and TRBJ2-2; 7 bases match TRBD1. Germline CDR1 and CDR2: MNHEY and SVGAGI. Trimming removed 7 bases from V and 0 bases from J; junction bases left unmatched: 5. The CDR3 length is 15 residues. CDR3: CASNTGTANTGELFF. In nucleotides, the CDR3 is TGTGCCAGCAATACCGGGACAGCGAACACCGGGGAGCTGTTTTTT.

This chain uses TRBV2 with TRBJ2-7; D not certain. The CDR3 runs 13 residues. Trimming shortened V by 4 bases and J by 3 bases, and 10 bases separated the two germline ends. CDR1 is SNHLY, CDR2 FYNNEI, per germline. CDR3 in amino acids: CASSVSDLYEQYF. The DNA for the CDR3 is TGTGCCAGCAGTGTCTCAGATCTCTACGAGCAGTACTTC.

The chain recombines TRBV28 with TRBJ2-1; D uncertain. V was clipped by 7 bases and J by 4 bases, with 14 bases between them. The CDR3 is 14 amino acids. Germline V gene lookup returns CDR1 MDHEN and CDR2 SYDVKM. In DNA, the CDR3 is TGTGCCAGCACGGGTGGCCCGATATACAATGAGCAGTTCTTC. It codes for CASTGGPIYNEQFF. The full variable domain, rest sourced from reference TRBV28 and TRBJ2-1, is DVKVTQSSRYLVKRTGEKVFLECVQDMDHENMFWYRQDPGLGLRLIYFSYDVKMKEKGDIPEGYSVSREKKERFSLILESASTNQTSMYLCASTGGPIYNEQFFGPGTRLTVL.

The chain joins TRBV5-4 to TRBJ2-6, with D maybe TRBD2 (5 bases). There are 15 residues in the CDR3. Trimming took off 4 bases at V and 4 bases at J, with 12 bases between the two ends. Germline V gives CDR1 SGHNT, CDR2 YYREEE (reference sequence). The CDR3: CASSHRGSGANVLTF. The DNA for the CDR3 is TGTGCCAGCAGCCATAGAGGGTCCGGGGCCAACGTCCTGACTTTC.

The rearrangement joins TRBV18 to TRBJ2-5; no definite D call. V lost 6 bases and J 5 bases, leaving 13 bases between the germline ends. From germline, CDR1 is KGHSH and CDR2 LQKENI. The CDR3 is 13 residues long. CDR3 sequence reads: CASSLVPQETQYF. Here the CDR3 DNA reads TGTGCCAGCTCCCTCGTCCCCCAGGAGACCCAGTACTTC. The full variable domain, its missing parts supplied by reference TRBV18 and TRBJ2-5, is NAGVMQNPRHLVRRRGQEARLRCSPMKGHSHVYWYRQLPEEGLKFMVYLQKENIIDESGMPKERFSAEFPKEGPSILRIQQVVRGDSAAYFCASSLVPQETQYFGPGTRLLVL.

This sequence joins TRBV4-2 and TRBJ2-3, with TRBD2 as a possible D gene (5 bases). Germline-derived CDR1 and CDR2 are LGHNA and YNFKEQ. This CDR3 comprises 18 residues. Trimming took off 0 bases at V and 0 bases at J, with 16 bases between the two ends. CDR3 amino acids: CASSQEAVQRTSTDTQYF. In DNA form, the CDR3 reads TGTGCCAGCAGCCAAGAAGCGGTCCAGCGGACTAGCACAGATACGCAGTATTTT.

The rearrangement joins TRBV2 to TRBJ1-3, with D unresolved. The CDR3 spans 15 residues. Trimming pared 1 base from V and 0 bases from J, leaving 7 bases between. The germline CDR1 and CDR2 sequences are SNHLY and FYNNEI. The CDR3 region is CASSEVGYSGNTIYF. The DNA for the CDR3 is TGTGCCAGCAGTGAAGTGGGCTACTCTGGAAACACCATATATTTT.

This chain joins TRBV9 and TRBJ2-1, with 13 nucleotides matching TRBD2. Germline V gene sequence: CDR1 SGDLS, CDR2 YYNGEE. There are 16 residues in the CDR3. Losses at the gene ends were 2 bases for V and 5 bases for J; bases not matched to a gene: 4. CDR3 region: CASSVGGLAGHNEQFF. For the CDR3, the DNA is TGTGCCAGCAGCGTCGGGGGACTAGCGGGGCACAATGAGCAGTTCTTC.